This record looks at one T cell receptor (beta chain) sequence and its context. Its antigen is still unknown. Per germline, CDR1 LNHDA and CDR2 SQIVND (reference sequence). J was trimmed by 1 base and V by 7 bases; bases with no gene match: 9. The CDR3 totals 16 residues. The data were obtained in a study of shared clonotypes between healthy human individuals. General study results and limits: In contrast to clonotypes shared by all four donors, non-shared clonotypes had lower generation probabilities.

This table comes from immunoSEQ multiplex PCR, and its TCRdb copy is limited to in-frame clones, with some not included. The sample lists 2 million to 3 million clones; about 92% were seen once. V is TRBV19 and J is TRBJ2-3, with 9 bases lining up with TRBD1. This TCR derives from a young man in good health. The sequencing sample was made of naive CD4+ T cells sorted from blood. Subset reported: CD45RA+ positively selected. In DNA, the CDR3 is TGTGCCAGTACCCCGATCTGGACAGGGGGCACAGATACGCAGTATTTT. It yields the protein CASTPIWTGGTDTQYF.